The source of this T cell receptor beta chain is a study of CD8+CD57+ T cells in acquired aplastic anemia. The wider study: Sorted CD4+ and CD8+ cell DNA averaged approximately 3.4 ug.

V lost 6 bases, J lost 6 bases, and 4 bases stayed unmatched. Germline V lookup: CDR1 MRHNA, CDR2 SNTAGT. The CDR3 extends over 14 amino acids. Researchers used genomic DNA as the template to profile TCR beta VDJ and CDR3. TCRdb fed the reads into MiXCR, producing one record per CDR3 protein. The table records approximately 190,000 distinct CDR3 sequences, nearly 50% of them present only once. Before being chosen for sequencing, patients had shown CD8+CD57+ cell expansion by flow cytometry. The genes are TRBV6-4 and TRBJ1-6; 8 bases align to TRBD1. This TCR derives from a human donor with aplastic anemia. Sequences were obtained from sorted CD4+, CD8+, or CD8+CD57+ T cells (not recorded which) from PBMCs. The CDR3 coding sequence is TGTGCCAGCAGCCGGGACAGGACTAATTCACCCCTCCACTTT. It encodes CASSRDRTNSPLHF.